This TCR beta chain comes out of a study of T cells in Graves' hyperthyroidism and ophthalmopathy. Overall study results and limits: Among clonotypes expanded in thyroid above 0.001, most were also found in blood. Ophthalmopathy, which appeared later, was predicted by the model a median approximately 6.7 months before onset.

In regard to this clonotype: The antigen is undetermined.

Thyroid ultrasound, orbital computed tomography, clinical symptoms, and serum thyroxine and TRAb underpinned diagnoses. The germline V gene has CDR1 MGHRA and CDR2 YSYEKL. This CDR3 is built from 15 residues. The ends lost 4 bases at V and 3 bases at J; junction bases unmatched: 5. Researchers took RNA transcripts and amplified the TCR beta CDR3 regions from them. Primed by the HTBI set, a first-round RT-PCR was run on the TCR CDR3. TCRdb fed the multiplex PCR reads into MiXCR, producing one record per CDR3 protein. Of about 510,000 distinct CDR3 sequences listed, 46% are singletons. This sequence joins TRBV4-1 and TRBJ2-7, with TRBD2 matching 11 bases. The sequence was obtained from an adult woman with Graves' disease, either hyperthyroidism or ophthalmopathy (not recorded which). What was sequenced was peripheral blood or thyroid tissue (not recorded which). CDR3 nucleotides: TGCGCCAGCAGCCCCGGACTAGCGGGTAACTACGAGCAGTACTTC. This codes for CASSPGLAGNYEQYF.